This TCR beta chain was sequenced for a study of cytomegalovirus exposure and HLA in healthy donors. Study findings and constraints: Only CMV serostatus was available as immune exposure information. Sequencing depth across donors, presence/absence analyses assumed, was roughly uniform. It was in a later analysis that TCR association rates were seen to vary by HLA locus, highest for DRB1 and lowest for HLA-C.

CDR3 length: 13 residues. V shed 2 bases and J shed 6 bases, with 8 bases lying between them. Germline V gene lookup returns CDR1 SGHNT and CDR2 YYREEE (reference sequence). The PCR contained 60 Vbeta and 13 Jbeta primers. The data were produced by immunoSEQ multiplex PCR, yet TCRdb's version contains in-frame clones alone and is incomplete. Across tens of thousands of clones, the top ten clones capture about 1% of the sample. A word on this clone: What it binds is unknown.

Sequenced sample: PBMCs. J is TRBJ2-2 and V is TRBV5-4; tentative D call: TRBD2 (5 bases). This clonotype originated in a woman under 40 in good health and CMV-seronegative. CDR3 protein: CASSFGGAGELFF. In DNA form, the CDR3 reads TGTGCCAGCAGCTTTGGAGGAGCCGGGGAGCTGTTTTTT.